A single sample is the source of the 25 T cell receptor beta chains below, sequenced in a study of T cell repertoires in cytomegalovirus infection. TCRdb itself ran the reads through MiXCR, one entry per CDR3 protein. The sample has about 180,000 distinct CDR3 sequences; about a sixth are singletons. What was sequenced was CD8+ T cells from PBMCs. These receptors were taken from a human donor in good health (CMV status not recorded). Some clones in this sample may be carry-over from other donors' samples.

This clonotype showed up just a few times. CDR3 coding DNA: TGTGCCAGCAGTTTTGGACAGGGGGTGCCTAATGAAAAACTGTTTTTT. Its translation is CASSFGQGVPNEKLFF. V and J are TRBV28 and TRBJ1-4; the match to TRBD1 covers 10 bases. The junction had 4 bases not matched to a gene; V was cut back by 3 bases and J by 3 bases. This CDR3 has 16 residues. CDR1 is MDHEN, CDR2 SYDVKM, per germline. Variable domain in full (rest from reference TRBV28 and TRBJ1-4): DVKVTQSSRYLVKRTGEKVFLECVQDMDHENMFWYRQDPGLGLRLIYFSYDVKMKEKGDIPEGYSVSREKKERFSLILESASTNQTSMYLCASSFGQGVPNEKLFFGSGTQLSVL.

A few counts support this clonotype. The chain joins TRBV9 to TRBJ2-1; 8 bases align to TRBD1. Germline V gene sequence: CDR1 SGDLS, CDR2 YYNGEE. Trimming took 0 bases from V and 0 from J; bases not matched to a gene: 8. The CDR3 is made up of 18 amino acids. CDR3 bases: TGTGCCAGCAGCGTAGGTCAGGGGGCCCTTAGCTCCTACAATGAGCAGTTCTTC. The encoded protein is CASSVGQGALSSYNEQFF.

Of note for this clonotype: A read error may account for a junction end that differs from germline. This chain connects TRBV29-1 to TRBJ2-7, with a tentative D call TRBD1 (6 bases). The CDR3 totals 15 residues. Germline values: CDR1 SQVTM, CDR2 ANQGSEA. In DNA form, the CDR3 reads TGCAGCGTCGAAGGGGCGGACAGTGACTCCTACGAGCAGTACTTC. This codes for CSVEGADSDSYEQYF.

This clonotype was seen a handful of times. Here the CDR3 DNA reads TGTGCCAGCAGTTTTTTGGGGTTGTTTCGTTGGACCAAAAACATTCAGTACTTC. Protein: CASSFLGLFRWTKNIQYF. This chain links TRBV12-3 or TRBV12-4 with TRBJ2-4; no definite D call. The V end lost 3 bases, the J end lost 2 bases, and 20 bases lay between the germline ends. The CDR3 runs to 18 residues.

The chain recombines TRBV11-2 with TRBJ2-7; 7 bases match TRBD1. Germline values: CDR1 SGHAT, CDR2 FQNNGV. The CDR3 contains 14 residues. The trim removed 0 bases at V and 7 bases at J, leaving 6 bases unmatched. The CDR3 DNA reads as TGTGCCAGCAGCTTAGATCAAGGGGGCTCTGAGCAGTACTTC. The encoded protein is CASSLDQGGSEQYF.

The CDR3 DNA reads as TGTGCCAGCACCGACAGGGGGCGCTCCCAAGAGACCCAGTACTTC. This encodes CASTDRGRSQETQYF. The rearrangement uses TRBV28 and TRBJ2-5; TRBD1 agrees at 10 bases. Per germline, CDR1 MDHEN and CDR2 SYDVKM. The trim removed 7 bases at V and 1 base at J, leaving 6 bases unmatched. The CDR3 totals 15 residues. The full variable domain, its missing parts supplied by reference TRBV28 and TRBJ2-5, is DVKVTQSSRYLVKRTGEKVFLECVQDMDHENMFWYRQDPGLGLRLIYFSYDVKMKEKGDIPEGYSVSREKKERFSLILESASTNQTSMYLCASTDRGRSQETQYFGPGTRLLVL.

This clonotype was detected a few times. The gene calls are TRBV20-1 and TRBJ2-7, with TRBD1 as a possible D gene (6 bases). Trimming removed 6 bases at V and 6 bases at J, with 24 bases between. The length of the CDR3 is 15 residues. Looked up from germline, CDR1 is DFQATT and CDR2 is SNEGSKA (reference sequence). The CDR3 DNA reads TGCAGTGCCAACGCCGACAGGATCCCACTCTCCGAGCAGTACTTC. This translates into CSANADRIPLSEQYF.

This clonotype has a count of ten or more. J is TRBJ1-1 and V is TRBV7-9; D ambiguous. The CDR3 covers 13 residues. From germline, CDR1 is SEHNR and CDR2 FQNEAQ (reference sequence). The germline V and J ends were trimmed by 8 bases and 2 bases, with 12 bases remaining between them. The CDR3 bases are TGTGCCAGCGGTCGGACGGGAAACACTGAAGCTTTCTTT. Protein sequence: CASGRTGNTEAFF. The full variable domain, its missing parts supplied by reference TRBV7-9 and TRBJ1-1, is DTGVSQNPRHKITKRGQNVTFRCDPISEHNRLYWYRQTLGQGPEFLTYFQNEAQLEKSRLLSDRFSAERPKGSFSTLEIQRTEQGDSAMYLCASGRTGNTEAFFGQGTRLTVV.

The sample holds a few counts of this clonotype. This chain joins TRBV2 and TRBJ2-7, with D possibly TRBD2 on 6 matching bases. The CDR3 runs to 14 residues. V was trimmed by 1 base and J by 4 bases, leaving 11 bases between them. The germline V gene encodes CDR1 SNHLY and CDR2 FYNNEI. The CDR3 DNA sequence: TGTGCCAGCAGTGAAGGGAGGGCGGGGTACGAGCAGTACTTC. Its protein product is CASSEGRAGYEQYF.

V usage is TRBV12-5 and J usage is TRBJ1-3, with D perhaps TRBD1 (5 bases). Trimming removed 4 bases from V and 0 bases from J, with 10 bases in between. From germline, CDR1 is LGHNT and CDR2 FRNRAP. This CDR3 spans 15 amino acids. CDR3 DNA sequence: TGTGCTAGTGGTTCCCAGGGTACCTCTGGAAACACCATATATTTT. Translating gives CASGSQGTSGNTIYF.

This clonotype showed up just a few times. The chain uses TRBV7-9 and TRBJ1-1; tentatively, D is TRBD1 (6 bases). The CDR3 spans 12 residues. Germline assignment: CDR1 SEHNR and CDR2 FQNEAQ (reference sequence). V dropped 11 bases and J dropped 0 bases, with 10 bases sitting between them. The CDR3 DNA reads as TGTGCCGTGACAGGAATGAACACTGAAGCTTTCTTT. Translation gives CAVTGMNTEAFF.

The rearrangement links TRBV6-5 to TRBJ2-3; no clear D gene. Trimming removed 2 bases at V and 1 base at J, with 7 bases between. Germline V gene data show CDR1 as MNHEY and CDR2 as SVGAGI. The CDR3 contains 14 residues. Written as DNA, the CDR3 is TGTGCCAGCAGTTACGGGCCGGGCACAGATACGCAGTATTTT. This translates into CASSYGPGTDTQYF.

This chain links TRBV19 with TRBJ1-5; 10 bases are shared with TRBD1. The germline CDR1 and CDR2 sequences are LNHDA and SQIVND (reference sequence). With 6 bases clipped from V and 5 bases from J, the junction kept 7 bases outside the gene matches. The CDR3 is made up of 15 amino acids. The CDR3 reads CASSPWGTGDQPQHF. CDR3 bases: TGTGCCAGTAGCCCATGGGGGACAGGGGATCAGCCCCAGCATTTT. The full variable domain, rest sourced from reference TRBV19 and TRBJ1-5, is DGGITQSPKYLFRKEGQNVTLSCEQNLNHDAMYWYRQDPGQGLRLIYYSQIVNDFQKGDIAEGYSVSREKKESFPLTVTSAQKNPTAFYLCASSPWGTGDQPQHFGDGTRLSIL.

The CDR3 nucleotides are TGCGCCAGCAGCCAGCCCGGCGGGCGGGGGGGGACAGATACGCAGTATTTT. Protein: CASSQPGGRGGTDTQYF. The chain couples TRBV4-1 to TRBJ2-3, with 9 nucleotides matching TRBD2. Germline assignment: CDR1 MGHRA and CDR2 YSYEKL. The CDR3 sequence is 17 residues long. J was trimmed by 3 bases and V by 3 bases; bases with no gene match: 10.

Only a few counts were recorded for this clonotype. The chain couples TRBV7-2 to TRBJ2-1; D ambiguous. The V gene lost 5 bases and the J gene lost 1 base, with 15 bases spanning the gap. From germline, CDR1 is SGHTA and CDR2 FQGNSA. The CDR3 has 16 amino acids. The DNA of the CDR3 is TGTGCCAGCAGCCACGACACGGGCATTTCCTACAATGAGCAGTTCTTC. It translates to CASSHDTGISYNEQFF.

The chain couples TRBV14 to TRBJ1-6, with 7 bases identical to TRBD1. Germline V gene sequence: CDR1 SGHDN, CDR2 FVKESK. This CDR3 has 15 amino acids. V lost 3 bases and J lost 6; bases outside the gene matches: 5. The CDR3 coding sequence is TGTGCCAGCAGCCACCGGGACAGCCTTAATTCACCCCTCCACTTT. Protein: CASSHRDSLNSPLHF.

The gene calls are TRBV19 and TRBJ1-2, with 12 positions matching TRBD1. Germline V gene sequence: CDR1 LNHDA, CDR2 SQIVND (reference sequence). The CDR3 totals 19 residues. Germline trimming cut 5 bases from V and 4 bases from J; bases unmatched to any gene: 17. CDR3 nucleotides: TGTGCCAGTAGTTCAACGCCGGGACAGGGGGCAGGTTGGAGCTATGGCTACACCTTC. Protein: CASSSTPGQGAGWSYGYTF.

For the CDR3, the DNA is TGCGCCAGCAGTCAATTCCCGGCGGAGAGGTCCCCCTACGAGCAGTACTTC. It encodes CASSQFPAERSPYEQYF. The rearrangement links TRBV23-1 to TRBJ2-7, with D hard to call. TRBV23-1 is an ORF, and what it does is uncertain. The CDR3 length is 17 residues. Trimming took off 1 base at V and 2 bases at J, with 18 bases between the two ends.

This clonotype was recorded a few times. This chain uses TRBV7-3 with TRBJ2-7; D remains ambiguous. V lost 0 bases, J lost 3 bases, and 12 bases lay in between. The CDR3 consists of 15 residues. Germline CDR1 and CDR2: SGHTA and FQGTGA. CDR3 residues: CASSLTATPVYEQYF. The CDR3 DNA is TGTGCCAGCAGCTTAACGGCTACTCCTGTCTACGAGCAGTACTTC.

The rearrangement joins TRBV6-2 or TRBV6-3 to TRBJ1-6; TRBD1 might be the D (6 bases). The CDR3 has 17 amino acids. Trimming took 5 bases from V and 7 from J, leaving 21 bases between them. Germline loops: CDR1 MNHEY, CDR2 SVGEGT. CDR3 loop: CASSQLLTGRGNSPLHF. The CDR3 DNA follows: TGTGCCAGCAGTCAGTTACTCACAGGGAGGGGGAATTCACCCCTCCACTTT.

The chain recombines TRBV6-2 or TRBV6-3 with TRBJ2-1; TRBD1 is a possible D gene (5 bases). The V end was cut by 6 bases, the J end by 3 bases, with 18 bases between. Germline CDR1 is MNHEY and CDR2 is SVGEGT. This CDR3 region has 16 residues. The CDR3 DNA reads TGTGCCAGCAGCCCCTCAGGGCAGGGCTTCTACAATGAGCAGTTCTTC. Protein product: CASSPSGQGFYNEQFF.

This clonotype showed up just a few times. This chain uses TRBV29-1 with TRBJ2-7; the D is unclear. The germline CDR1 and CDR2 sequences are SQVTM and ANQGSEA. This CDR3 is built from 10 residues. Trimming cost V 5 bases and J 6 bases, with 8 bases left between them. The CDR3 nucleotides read TGCAGCGTTTTGACCACCGAGCAGTACTTC. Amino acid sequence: CSVLTTEQYF.

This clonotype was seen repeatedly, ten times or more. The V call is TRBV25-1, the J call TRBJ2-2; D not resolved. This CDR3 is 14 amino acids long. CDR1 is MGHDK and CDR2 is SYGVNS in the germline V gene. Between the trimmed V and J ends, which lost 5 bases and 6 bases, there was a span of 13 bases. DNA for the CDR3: TGTGCCAGCAGTCCCGAATCTCGGGCCGGGGAGCTGTTTTTT. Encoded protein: CASSPESRAGELFF.

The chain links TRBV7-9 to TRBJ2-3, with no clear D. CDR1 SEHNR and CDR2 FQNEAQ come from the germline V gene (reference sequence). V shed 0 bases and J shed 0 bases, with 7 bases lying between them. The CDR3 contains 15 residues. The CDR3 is CASSLARSSTDTQYF. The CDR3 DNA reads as TGTGCCAGCAGCTTAGCCAGGTCTAGCACAGATACGCAGTATTTT.

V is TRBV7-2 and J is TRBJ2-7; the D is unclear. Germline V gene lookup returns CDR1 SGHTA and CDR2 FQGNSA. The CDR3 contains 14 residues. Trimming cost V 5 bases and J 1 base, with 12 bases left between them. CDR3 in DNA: TGTGCCAGCAGCAACCAGTCTAGTTCCTACGAGCAGTACTTC. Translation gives CASSNQSSSYEQYF.